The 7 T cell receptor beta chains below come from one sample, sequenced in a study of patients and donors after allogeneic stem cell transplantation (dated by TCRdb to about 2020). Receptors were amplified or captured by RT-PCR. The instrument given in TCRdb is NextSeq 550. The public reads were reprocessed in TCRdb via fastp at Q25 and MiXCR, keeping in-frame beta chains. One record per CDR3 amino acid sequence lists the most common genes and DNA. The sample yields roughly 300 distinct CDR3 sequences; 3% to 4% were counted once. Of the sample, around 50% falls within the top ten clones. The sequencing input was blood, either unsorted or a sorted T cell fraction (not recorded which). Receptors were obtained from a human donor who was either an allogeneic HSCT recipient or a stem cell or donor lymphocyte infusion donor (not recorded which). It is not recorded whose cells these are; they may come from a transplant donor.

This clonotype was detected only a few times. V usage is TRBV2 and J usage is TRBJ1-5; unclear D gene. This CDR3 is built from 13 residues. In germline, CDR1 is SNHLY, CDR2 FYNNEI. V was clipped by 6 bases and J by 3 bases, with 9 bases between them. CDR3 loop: CASSEHLNQPQHF. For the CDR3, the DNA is TGTGCCAGCAGCGAACACCTCAATCAGCCCCAGCATTTT. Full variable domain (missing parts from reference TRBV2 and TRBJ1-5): EPEVTQTPSHQVTQMGQEVILRCVPISNHLYFYWYRQILGQKVEFLVSFYNNEISEKSEIFDDQFSVERPDGSNFTLKIRSTKLEDSAMYFCASSEHLNQPQHFGDGTRLSIL.

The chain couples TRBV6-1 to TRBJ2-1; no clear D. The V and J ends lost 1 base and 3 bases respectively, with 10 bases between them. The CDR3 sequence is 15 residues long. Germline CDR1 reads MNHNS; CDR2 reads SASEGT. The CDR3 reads CASSEEAAVYNEQFF. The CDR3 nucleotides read TGTGCCAGCAGTGAAGAGGCGGCAGTCTACAATGAGCAGTTCTTC.

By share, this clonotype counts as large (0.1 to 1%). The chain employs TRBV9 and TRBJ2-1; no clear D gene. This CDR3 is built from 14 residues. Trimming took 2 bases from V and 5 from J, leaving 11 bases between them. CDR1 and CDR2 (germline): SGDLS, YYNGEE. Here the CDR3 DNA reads TGTGCCAGCAGCGTGGCCTACCGGGACAATGAGCAGTTCTTC. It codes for CASSVAYRDNEQFF.

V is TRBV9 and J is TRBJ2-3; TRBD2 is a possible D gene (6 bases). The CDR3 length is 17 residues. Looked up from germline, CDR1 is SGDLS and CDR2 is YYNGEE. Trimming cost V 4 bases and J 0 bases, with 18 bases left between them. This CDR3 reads CASSPENGRPSTDTQYF. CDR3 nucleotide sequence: TGTGCCAGCAGCCCAGAAAATGGGAGGCCTAGCACAGATACGCAGTATTTT.

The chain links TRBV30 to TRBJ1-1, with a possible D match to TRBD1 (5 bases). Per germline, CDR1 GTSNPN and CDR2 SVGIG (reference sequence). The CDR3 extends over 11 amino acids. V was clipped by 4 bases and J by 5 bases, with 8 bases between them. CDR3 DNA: TGTGCCTGGAAGGCAGGGACTGAAGCTTTCTTT. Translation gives CAWKAGTEAFF.

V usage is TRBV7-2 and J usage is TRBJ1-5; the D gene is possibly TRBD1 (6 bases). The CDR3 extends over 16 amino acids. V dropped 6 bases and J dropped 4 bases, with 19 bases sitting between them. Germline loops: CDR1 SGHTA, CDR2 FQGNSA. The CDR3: CASSYSFQGRNQPQHF. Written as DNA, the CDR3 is TGTGCCAGCAGTTACTCGTTCCAGGGGAGGAATCAGCCCCAGCATTTT.

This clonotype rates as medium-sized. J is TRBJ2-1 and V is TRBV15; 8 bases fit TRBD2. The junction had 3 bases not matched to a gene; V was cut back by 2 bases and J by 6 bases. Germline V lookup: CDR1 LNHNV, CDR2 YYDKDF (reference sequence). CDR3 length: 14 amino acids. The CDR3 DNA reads TGTGCCACCAGCAGACCCCGGGAGGGCAATGAGCAGTTCTTC. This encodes CATSRPREGNEQFF.